This TCR beta chain was captured by sequencing in a study of Graves' ophthalmopathy and Graves' hyperthyroidism. Participants with hyperthyroidism, aged 18 to 65, were newly diagnosed with under 2 months' duration. It was on clinical symptoms, serum thyroxine, TRAb, thyroid ultrasound and orbital computed tomography that diagnosis relied. Fresh peripheral blood, around 10 ml, was the PBMC source. This clonotype was counted between two and nine times. What it binds is unknown. Germline lookup yields CDR1 SQVTM and CDR2 ANQGSEA. The CDR3 runs to 13 residues. V dropped 6 bases and J dropped 6; count of bases not matched to a gene: 4. RNA transcripts were the template, and TCR beta CDR3 regions were amplified from them. HTBI primers were used in a first-round RT-PCR, which preceded a second-round multiplex PCR. TCRdb called the multiplex PCR reads again in MiXCR, with one record for every CDR3 protein. The table includes hundreds of thousands of distinct CDR3 sequences, just over 15% detected once.

Study-wide results and limits: Most expanded clonotypes in thyroid above 0.001 frequency also showed up in blood.

The receptor's source is a woman under 30 with stable Graves' hyperthyroidism. The sequenced sample was peripheral blood. The chain is built from TRBV29-1 and TRBJ1-5, with 11 bases lining up with TRBD1. Here the CDR3 reads CSVGQGAGQPQHF. CDR3 nucleotide sequence: TGCAGCGTCGGACAGGGGGCAGGTCAGCCCCAGCATTTT.